Below, 13 T cell receptor beta chains from the same sample are listed, as sequenced in a study of blood T cell repertoires in COVID-19. Assay: immunoSEQ multiplex PCR; the TCRdb copy retains only in-frame clones and omits some. Altogether 470,000 or so clones are present, approximately 85% being singletons, with the ten largest covering roughly 3.2%. Sequenced input: peripheral blood. All receptors derive from a human donor in a cohort sampled during active COVID-19.

The chain is built from TRBV6-2 or TRBV6-3 and TRBJ1-2; D is uncertain. Trimming left V 4 bases short and J 4 bases short, with 13 bases between. This CDR3 is 14 amino acids long. Germline-derived CDR1 and CDR2 are MNHEY and SVGEGT. The CDR3 region has the DNA TGTGCCAGCAGTTCTCGGGGATCCGGCTATGGCTACACCTTC. Protein: CASSSRGSGYGYTF.

The genes are TRBV23-1 and TRBJ1-1; weak D call: TRBD1 (6 bases). TRBV23-1 is an ORF for which the function is uncertain. Trimming removed 0 bases from V and 2 bases from J, with 31 bases in between. The CDR3 runs to 22 residues. The CDR3 DNA reads as TGCGCCAGCAGTCAATCCGGGGCTGATTACAGGGTGTGGAACGGGCCTAACACTGAAGCTTTCTTT. This translates into CASSQSGADYRVWNGPNTEAFF.

The genes are TRBV7-3 and TRBJ2-1, with D unresolved. CDR1 and CDR2 (germline): SGHTA, FQGTGA. Between the trimmed V and J ends, which lost 3 bases and 5 bases, there was a span of 5 bases. The CDR3 extends over 12 amino acids. DNA for the CDR3: TGTGCCAGCAGCTTCGCGAACAATGAGCAGTTCTTC. Its translation is CASSFANNEQFF.

As DNA, the CDR3 is TGCAGCGTTGAAGTTCCGCCGGGCTACGAGCAGTACTTC. Protein: CSVEVPPGYEQYF. The chain recombines TRBV29-1 with TRBJ2-7; D is uncertain. V dropped 1 base and J dropped 3 bases, with 10 bases sitting between them. The CDR3 runs to 13 residues. CDR1 is SQVTM and CDR2 is ANQGSEA in the germline V gene.

This chain links TRBV2 with TRBJ1-1; D is unclear. The CDR3 is 13 amino acids. The V gene's germline CDR1 is SNHLY and CDR2 FYNNEI. V gave up 7 bases and J gave up 0 bases, with 9 bases separating them. The CDR3 sequence: CASTQALNTEAFF. CDR3 nucleotides: TGTGCCAGCACCCAGGCGTTGAACACTGAAGCTTTCTTT.

This clone occurred once. The CDR3 spells CASSDRGDTDTQYF. CDR3 coding DNA: TGTGCCAGCAGTGATCGCGGGGACACAGATACGCAGTATTTT. The chain couples TRBV25-1 to TRBJ2-3; tentatively, D is TRBD2 (6 bases). The CDR3 spans 14 residues. V lost 3 bases and J 2 bases, leaving 9 bases between the germline ends. Germline V CDR1 and CDR2: MGHDK, SYGVNS.

This clone was found a few times. The V and J genes are TRBV29-1 and TRBJ1-1; possibly TRBD1 for D (5 bases). The CDR3 contains 13 residues. The V end was cut by 2 bases, the J end by 4 bases, with 11 bases between. Germline CDR1 is SQVTM and CDR2 is ANQGSEA. CDR3 protein: CSVERGRSTEAFF. The CDR3 region has the DNA TGCAGCGTTGAAAGGGGTCGTAGCACTGAAGCTTTCTTT.

J is TRBJ1-1 and V is TRBV30; D gene ambiguous. V shed 2 bases and J shed 3 bases, with 13 bases lying between them. Per germline, CDR1 GTSNPN and CDR2 SVGIG (reference sequence). The CDR3 consists of 14 residues. The CDR3 sequence is CAWSMAQFHTEAFF. The DNA for the CDR3 is TGTGCCTGGAGTATGGCCCAGTTTCACACTGAAGCTTTCTTT.

V and J are TRBV5-6 and TRBJ2-3, with D tentatively TRBD2 (5 bases). CDR1 and CDR2 (germline): SGHDT, YYEEEE. This CDR3 is built from 11 residues. V lost 7 bases to trimming and J lost 3 bases, with 6 bases between them. The CDR3 DNA sequence: TGTGCCAGCGGCGGGACAGATACGCAGTATTTT. Amino acid sequence: CASGGTDTQYF.

The CDR3 sequence: CASSELRAGKNTEAFF. The CDR3 nucleotides read TGTGCCAGCAGTGAATTGAGGGCAGGAAAGAACACTGAAGCTTTCTTT. V and J are TRBV25-1 and TRBJ1-1; no definite D call. Trimming shortened V by 1 base and J by 1 base, and 13 bases separated the two germline ends. In germline, CDR1 is MGHDK, CDR2 SYGVNS. The CDR3 consists of 16 residues.

This chain links TRBV28 with TRBJ1-1; D is undetermined. This CDR3 contains 17 residues. With 5 bases removed from V and 0 bases from J, the gap between germline ends came to 19 bases. In germline, CDR1 is MDHEN, CDR2 SYDVKM. The CDR3 reads CASSISSGYHMNTEAFF. CDR3 DNA: TGTGCCAGCAGTATCTCTTCGGGGTACCACATGAACACTGAAGCTTTCTTT.

Turning to this clone: At one of its ends the junction is not consistent with the germline gene, which may arise from a read error. CDR3 sequence reads: CASRLAGGNTGELFF. The CDR3 DNA reads TGTGCCAGCAGGTTAGCGGGAGGGAACACCGGGGAGCTGTTTTTT. The chain recombines TRBV7-9 with TRBJ2-2; 10 bases fit TRBD2. This CDR3 has 15 residues. Germline V gene data show CDR1 as SEHNR and CDR2 as FQNEAQ (reference sequence).

Here the CDR3 reads CASSYPRTRVNYGYTF. CDR3 DNA sequence: TGTGCCAGCAGTTACCCAAGAACGAGAGTCAACTATGGCTACACCTTC. The V call is TRBV6-5, the J call TRBJ1-2; D is unresolved. Germline V gene sequence: CDR1 MNHEY, CDR2 SVGAGI. The CDR3 extends over 16 amino acids. Trimming took off 2 bases at V and 2 bases at J, with 15 bases between the two ends.